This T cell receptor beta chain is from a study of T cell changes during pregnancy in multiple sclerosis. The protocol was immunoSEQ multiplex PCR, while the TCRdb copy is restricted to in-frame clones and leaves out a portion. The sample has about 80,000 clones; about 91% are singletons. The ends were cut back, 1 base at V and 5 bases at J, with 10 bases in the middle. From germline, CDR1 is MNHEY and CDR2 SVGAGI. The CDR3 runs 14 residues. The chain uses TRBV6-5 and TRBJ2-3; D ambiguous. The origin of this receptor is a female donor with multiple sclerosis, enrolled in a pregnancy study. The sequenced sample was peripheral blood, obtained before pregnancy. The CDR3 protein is CASSYWAGGDTQYF. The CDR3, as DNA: TGTGCCAGCAGTTACTGGGCCGGTGGAGATACGCAGTATTTT.